A single sample gave rise to the 16 T cell receptor beta chains below, sequenced in a study of blood T cell repertoires in COVID-19. The method was immunoSEQ multiplex PCR; TCRdb's version includes in-frame clones alone and lacks a portion of them. The sample consists of about 52,000 clones, roughly 82% of them appearing once. Sequencing used peripheral blood. All receptors derive from a woman of 80 years or more with acute or convalescent COVID-19.

This clone appeared once. The chain combines TRBV7-9 with TRBJ1-4; 8 positions agree with TRBD1. J was trimmed by 2 bases and V by 4 bases; bases with no gene match: 0. CDR1 is SEHNR, CDR2 FQNEAQ, per germline (reference sequence). This CDR3 spans 14 amino acids. The chain's CDR3 is CASSYRGTNEKLFF. The CDR3 DNA reads TGTGCCAGCAGCTACAGGGGGACTAATGAAAAACTGTTTTTT.

The J gene is TRBJ1-5, the V gene TRBV18; D is undetermined. Germline V CDR1 and CDR2: KGHSH, LQKENI. The CDR3 is 13 residues long. V shed 3 bases and J shed 5 bases, with 8 bases lying between them. The chain's CDR3 is CASSPAPDQPQHF. DNA of the CDR3: TGTGCCAGCTCACCGGCTCCAGATCAGCCCCAGCATTTT.

V usage is TRBV19 and J usage is TRBJ1-5, with 7 bases identical to TRBD1. Trimming took 5 bases from V and 7 from J; bases not matched to a gene: 5. CDR3 length: 13 residues. Germline lookup yields CDR1 LNHDA and CDR2 SQIVND (reference sequence). The CDR3 loop reads CASSRDRVQPQHF. The DNA of the CDR3 is TGTGCCAGTAGTCGCGACAGGGTACAGCCCCAGCATTTT.

The genes are TRBV7-3 and TRBJ1-5, with D possibly TRBD1 on 6 matching bases. Trimming pared 5 bases from V and 4 bases from J, leaving 12 bases between. This CDR3 is built from 14 residues. In germline, CDR1 is SGHTA, CDR2 FQGTGA. The CDR3 loop reads CASSPGQNNQPQHF. CDR3 sequence (DNA): TGTGCCAGCAGCCCTGGACAGAATAATCAGCCCCAGCATTTT. Using reference TRBV7-3 and TRBJ1-5 for the parts outside the CDR3, the full variable domain is GAGVSQTPSNKVTEKGKYVELRCDPISGHTALYWYRQSLGQGPEFLIYFQGTGAADDSGLPNDRFFAVRPEGSVSTLKIQRTERGDSAVYLCASSPGQNNQPQHFGDGTRLSIL.

V is TRBV7-9 and J is TRBJ1-1; D gene uncertain. The V end lost 0 bases, the J end lost 4 bases, and 9 bases lay between the germline ends. The CDR3 contains 14 residues. Germline V gives CDR1 SEHNR, CDR2 FQNEAQ (reference sequence). The CDR3 loop reads CASSLAEGFTEAFF. CDR3 nucleotide sequence: TGTGCCAGCAGCTTAGCTGAGGGATTCACTGAAGCTTTCTTT.

This rearrangement joins TRBV5-1 to TRBJ1-1; no definite D call. V was clipped by 3 bases and J by 1 base, with 7 bases between them. Germline V CDR1 and CDR2: SGHRS, YFSETQ. The CDR3 extends over 13 amino acids. Here the CDR3 DNA reads TGCGCCAGCAGCTACATCCAGAACACTGAAGCTTTCTTT. Amino acid sequence: CASSYIQNTEAFF.

The rearrangement joins TRBV7-9 to TRBJ1-1; the D gene is possibly TRBD1 (6 bases). Trimming left V 4 bases short and J 0 bases short, with 9 bases between. Germline V gives CDR1 SEHNR, CDR2 FQNEAQ (reference sequence). There are 14 residues in the CDR3. The CDR3 region has the DNA TGTGCCAGCAGCTCCGGGACATTGAACACTGAAGCTTTCTTT. It yields the protein CASSSGTLNTEAFF.

The rearrangement links TRBV6-5 to TRBJ1-1; D might be TRBD1 (5 bases). The CDR3 totals 13 residues. V lost 7 bases to trimming and J lost 4 bases, with 13 bases between them. CDR1 and CDR2 from the germline V gene are MNHEY and SVGAGI. The CDR3 here is CASNERGSTEAFF. The DNA of the CDR3 is TGTGCCAGCAACGAACGGGGGAGCACTGAAGCTTTCTTT.

This rearrangement joins TRBV12-3 or TRBV12-4 to TRBJ1-5; D is unclear. Trimming pared 3 bases from V and 3 bases from J, leaving 6 bases between. CDR3 size: 13 residues. CDR3 nucleotide sequence: TGTGCCAGCAGTTTCGACTACAATCAGCCCCAGCATTTT. Its protein product is CASSFDYNQPQHF.

V and J are TRBV5-1 and TRBJ1-1; TRBD1 might be the D (6 bases). V shed 1 base and J shed 1 base, with 8 bases lying between them. CDR1 is SGHRS, CDR2 YFSETQ, per germline. The CDR3 is 14 amino acids. This CDR3 reads CASSLKGGNTEAFF. CDR3 in DNA: TGCGCCAGCAGCTTGAAAGGGGGGAACACTGAAGCTTTCTTT.

This chain connects TRBV9 to TRBJ2-5; TRBD1 matches at 7 bases. V lost 3 bases, J lost 4 bases, and 6 bases stayed unmatched. Germline V gene data show CDR1 as SGDLS and CDR2 as YYNGEE. The CDR3 is made up of 14 amino acids. In DNA, the CDR3 is TGTGCCAGCAGCGCCTTGACAGGGCTAGAGACCCAGTACTTC. Translating gives CASSALTGLETQYF.

This rearrangement joins TRBV7-3 to TRBJ2-2; TRBD2 is a possible D gene (5 bases). The CDR3 has 16 amino acids. Germline V gene lookup returns CDR1 SGHTA and CDR2 FQGTGA. Trimming removed 4 bases from V and 6 bases from J, with 18 bases in between. The CDR3 DNA reads as TGTGCCAGCAGCTCACTCGCCCGGGATATTCCCGGGGAGCTGTTTTTT. Amino acids: CASSSLARDIPGELFF.

The V and J genes are TRBV11-2 and TRBJ2-2, with 8 bases fitting TRBD2. The V and J ends lost 1 base and 3 bases, in that order; junction bases with no gene match: 4. The germline gives CDR1 SGHAT, CDR2 FQNNGV. This CDR3 spans 16 amino acids. The CDR3 coding sequence is TGTGCCAGCAGCTTAGCCAGCGGGGGCTACACCGGGGAGCTGTTTTTT. It codes for CASSLASGGYTGELFF.

V usage is TRBV11-2 and J usage is TRBJ2-7; D is unresolved. This CDR3 is built from 12 residues. Trimming took 0 bases from V and 4 from J, leaving 4 bases between them. Germline-derived CDR1 and CDR2 are SGHAT and FQNNGV. The CDR3 DNA reads TGTGCCAGCAGCTTAGATCTTTACGAGCAGTACGTC. Translating gives CASSLDLYEQYV.

The chain is built from TRBV3-1 (or the pseudogene TRBV3-2) and TRBJ1-6; weak D call: TRBD1 (5 bases). This CDR3 has 14 amino acids. Germline CDR1 reads LGHDT; CDR2 reads YNNKEL (reference sequence). V dropped 5 bases and J dropped 10 bases, with 15 bases sitting between them. The CDR3 is CASSRTRDSSPLHF. The CDR3 bases are TGTGCCAGCAGCAGAACCAGGGATTCGTCACCCCTCCACTTT.

The V gene is TRBV7-2, the J gene TRBJ2-1; D unclear. The CDR3 is 15 amino acids. CDR1 and CDR2 (germline): SGHTA, FQGNSA. V was pared by 2 bases and J by 3 bases, with 11 bases between. CDR3: CASSLSGRDYNEQFF. In DNA form, the CDR3 reads TGTGCCAGCAGCTTATCGGGTAGAGACTACAATGAGCAGTTCTTC.